This T cell receptor (beta chain) was documented in a study of blood T cells in healthy people across ages. Then a second PCR, running roughly 7 to 11 cycles, was carried out with a sample-barcoded 5' primer and a J-beta primer mix. TCRdb re-analysed the 5' RACE reads in MiXCR, keeping a single row per CDR3 protein. The sample carries some 760,000 distinct CDR3 sequences, roughly 25% recorded once. Per the germline V gene, CDR1 is SGHTA and CDR2 is FQGNSA. The CDR3 consists of 15 residues. Trimming took 1 base from V and 1 from J, leaving 9 bases between them. This clonotype was picked up a small number of times. The same sample was also used in a study of T cells of mothers and their children.

The source material was blood. The sequence was collected from a boy aged 5 to 17 in good health. The rearrangement uses TRBV7-2 and TRBJ2-3; possible D gene TRBD1, 5 bases. CDR3 loop: CASSLVLGGTDTQYF. The DNA for the CDR3 is TGTGCCAGCAGCTTAGTTTTAGGGGGCACAGATACGCAGTATTTT.